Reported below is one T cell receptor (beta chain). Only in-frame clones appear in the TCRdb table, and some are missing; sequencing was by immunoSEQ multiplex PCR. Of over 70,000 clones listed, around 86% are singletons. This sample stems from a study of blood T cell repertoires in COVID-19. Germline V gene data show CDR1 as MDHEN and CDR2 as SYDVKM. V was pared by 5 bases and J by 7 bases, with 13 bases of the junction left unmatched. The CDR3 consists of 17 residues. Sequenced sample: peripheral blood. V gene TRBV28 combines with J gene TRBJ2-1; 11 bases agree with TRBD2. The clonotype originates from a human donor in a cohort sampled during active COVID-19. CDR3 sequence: CASSPASGRTPSNEQFF. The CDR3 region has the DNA TGTGCCAGCAGTCCAGCTAGCGGGAGGACCCCTTCAAATGAGCAGTTCTTC. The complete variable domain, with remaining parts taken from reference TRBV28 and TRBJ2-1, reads DVKVTQSSRYLVKRTGEKVFLECVQDMDHENMFWYRQDPGLGLRLIYFSYDVKMKEKGDIPEGYSVSREKKERFSLILESASTNQTSMYLCASSPASGRTPSNEQFFGPGTRLTVL.